These 11 T cell receptor beta chains were sequenced from one sample in a study of T cells in Graves' hyperthyroidism and ophthalmopathy. Template material for amplifying TCR beta CDR3 regions consisted of RNA transcripts. In the first-round RT-PCR of the TCR CDR3, the HTBI primer set was used. TCRdb independently ran MiXCR on the multiplex PCR reads; one entry per CDR3 protein. The profile covers 350,000 to 450,000 distinct CDR3 sequences, with over 12% appearing a single time and around 28% taken by the ten largest. Sequenced: blood. These receptors all come from a man between 50 and 59 years old with Graves' ophthalmopathy.

This clonotype was counted at least ten times. The chain couples TRBV7-9 to TRBJ2-1; D possibly matches TRBD1 or TRBD2 (5 bases each). V lost 7 bases and J 0 bases, leaving 16 bases between the germline ends. Per germline, CDR1 SEHNR and CDR2 FQNEAQ (reference sequence). This CDR3 spans 16 amino acids. CDR3 residues: CASTQRGVSSYNEQFF. DNA for the CDR3: TGTGCCAGCACCCAAAGAGGGGTTAGCTCCTACAATGAGCAGTTCTTC. The whole variable domain, remainder taken from reference TRBV7-9 and TRBJ2-1, is DTGVSQNPRHKITKRGQNVTFRCDPISEHNRLYWYRQTLGQGPEFLTYFQNEAQLEKSRLLSDRFSAERPKGSFSTLEIQRTEQGDSAMYLCASTQRGVSSYNEQFFGPGTRLTVL.

Comment on this clonotype: Being one base from a much bigger clone, this may be a read error. The rearrangement links TRBV20-1 to TRBJ2-3; possible D gene TRBD2, 6 bases. The CDR3 is 16 amino acids. CDR1 DFQATT and CDR2 SNEGSKA come from the germline V gene (reference sequence). The CDR3 DNA reads as TGCAGTGCTAGAGTGGACTACCCATATAGCACAGGTACGCAGTATTTT. This sequence encodes CSARVDYPYSTGTQYF.

This clonotype was seen ten or more times. J is TRBJ1-2 and V is TRBV12-3 or TRBV12-4; no definite D call. Trimming stripped 0 bases from V and 4 bases from J, with 9 bases between. The CDR3 loop spans 14 amino acids. Here the CDR3 reads CASSLALGVYGYTF. CDR3 coding DNA: TGTGCCAGCAGTTTAGCGCTTGGCGTCTATGGCTACACCTTC.

V and J are TRBV5-5 and TRBJ2-7; TRBD2 aligns across 12 bases. CDR3 length: 15 amino acids. Looked up from germline, CDR1 is SGHKS and CDR2 is YYEKEE (reference sequence). V lost 3 bases, J lost 6 bases, and 7 bases stayed unmatched. CDR3 DNA sequence: TGTGCCAGCAGCTCGAGTAGACTAGCGGGGGCCGAGCAGTACTTC. Translation: CASSSSRLAGAEQYF.

At least ten counts were recorded for this clonotype. V is TRBV28 and J is TRBJ2-7; 11 bases are a match to TRBD1. This CDR3 spans 16 amino acids. V gave up 4 bases and J gave up 2 bases; unmatched junction bases: 7. Germline values: CDR1 MDHEN, CDR2 SYDVKM. CDR3 sequence reads: CASSSHRDRGAYEQYF. In DNA form, the CDR3 reads TGTGCCAGCAGTTCCCACCGGGACAGGGGGGCCTACGAGCAGTACTTC.

The chain couples TRBV19 to TRBJ1-5; D not resolved. Germline V CDR1 and CDR2: LNHDA, SQIVND (reference sequence). This CDR3 is built from 17 residues. V was trimmed by 3 bases and J by 0 bases, leaving 15 bases between them. The CDR3 spells CASSIAIQVDSNQPQHF. CDR3 nucleotide sequence: TGTGCCAGTAGTATCGCAATACAAGTGGATAGCAATCAGCCCCAGCATTTT.

This clonotype has ten or more counts. The V gene is TRBV11-2, the J gene TRBJ2-1; no reliable D call. Between the trimmed V and J ends, which lost 1 base and 4 bases, there was a span of 8 bases. The CDR3 has 14 amino acids. Germline assignment: CDR1 SGHAT and CDR2 FQNNGV. The CDR3 spells CASSLAEKYNEQFF. CDR3 sequence (DNA): TGTGCCAGCAGCTTAGCGGAAAAATACAATGAGCAGTTCTTC.

The sample holds a few counts of this clonotype. The V call is TRBV29-1, the J call TRBJ2-2; 8 nucleotides agree with TRBD1. CDR3 length equals 14 residues. The trim removed 6 bases at V and 1 base at J, leaving 4 bases unmatched. Germline CDR1 and CDR2: SQVTM and ANQGSEA. The CDR3 reads CSVLGQGNTGELFF. The CDR3 nucleotides read TGCAGCGTCCTCGGACAGGGGAACACCGGGGAGCTGTTTTTT.

This clonotype was found many times. The V gene is TRBV27, the J gene TRBJ2-7, with 10 nucleotides matching TRBD1. This CDR3 is 15 amino acids long. Germline V gene data show CDR1 as MNHEY and CDR2 as SMNVEV (reference sequence). After removal of 3 bases from V and 9 bases from J, the junction contained 11 bases not matched to a gene. The CDR3 is CASSLPGTGDSRQYF. CDR3 in DNA: TGTGCCAGCAGTTTGCCCGGGACAGGGGATTCGCGGCAGTACTTC.

Ten or more counts support this clonotype. The chain joins TRBV20-1 to TRBJ2-3; no firm D call. The CDR3 covers 12 residues. The germline gives CDR1 DFQATT, CDR2 SNEGSKA (reference sequence). Trimming left V 2 bases short and J 5 bases short, with 8 bases between. The CDR3 coding sequence is TGCAGTGCTAGACATTACCGAGATACGCAGTATTTT. Translation: CSARHYRDTQYF.

In this sample, this clonotype turned up many times. For the CDR3, the DNA is TGTGCCACCAGTTCACTAGCGGACCAAGAGACCCAGTACTTC. This codes for CATSSLADQETQYF. This chain connects TRBV24-1 to TRBJ2-5; 8 bases map to TRBD2. CDR1 and CDR2 from the germline V gene are KGHDR and SFDVKD. V was pared by 6 bases and J by 0 bases, with 2 bases of the junction left unmatched. CDR3 size: 14 residues.